This T cell receptor (beta chain) was found in a study of tumor-infiltrating lymphocytes in primary liver carcinoma. Study-wide context: Productive TCRbeta reads per sample were roughly 3.5 to 7.13 million, not differing by tissue.

Bulk tissue was left unsorted, and RNA and DNA were co-extracted from roughly 20-30 mg of it. To note about this clonotype: The junction and the germline gene differ at one end; a read error may be behind it.

This CDR3 is built from 14 residues. Germline V gene data show CDR1 as MNHEY and CDR2 as SVGEGT. TCR beta cDNA was reverse-transcribed from 500 ng of total RNA. The reaction used a constant-region primer and ProtoScript II reverse transcriptase. Construction of TCR beta libraries relied on three successive nested multiplex PCR rounds employing slightly modified ARM-PCR. TRBV1-TRBV30 forward primers paired with a C-beta reverse primer were used in the first two PCR rounds, which ran roughly 9 cycles each. TCRdb recomputed calls from the multiplex PCR reads with MiXCR, one row per CDR3 protein. The sample carries tens of thousands of distinct CDR3 sequences, over 60% recorded once.

Sequenced: liver tumor tissue from sampling region 4. The subset denotes: tumor region T4, right-lateral pole. The receptor's source is a man aged 35 to 55 with primary liver carcinoma and hepatitis B virus infection. The chain links TRBV6-2 or TRBV6-3 to TRBJ2-1; TRBD2 matches at 10 bases. The CDR3 nucleotides read TGTGTCAGCAGTACAAGGACTAGCGGTGATGAGCAGTTCTTC. Its translation: CVSSTRTSGDEQFF.